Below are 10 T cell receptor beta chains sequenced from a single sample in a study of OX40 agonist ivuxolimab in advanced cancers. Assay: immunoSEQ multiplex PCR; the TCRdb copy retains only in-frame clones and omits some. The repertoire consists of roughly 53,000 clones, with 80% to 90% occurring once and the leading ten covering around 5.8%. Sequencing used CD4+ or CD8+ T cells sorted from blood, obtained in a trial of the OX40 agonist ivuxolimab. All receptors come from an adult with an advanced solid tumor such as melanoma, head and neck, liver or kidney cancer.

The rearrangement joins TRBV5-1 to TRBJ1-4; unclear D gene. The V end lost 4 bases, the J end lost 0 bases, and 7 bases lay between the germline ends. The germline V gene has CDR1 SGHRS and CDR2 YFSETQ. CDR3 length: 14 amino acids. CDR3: CASSETATNEKLFF. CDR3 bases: TGCGCCAGCAGCGAGACTGCAACTAATGAAAAACTGTTTTTT. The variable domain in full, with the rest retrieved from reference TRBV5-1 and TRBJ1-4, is KAGVTQTPRYLIKTRGQQVTLSCSPISGHRSVSWYQQTPGQGLQFLFEYFSETQRNKGNFPGRFSGRQFSNSRSEMNVSTLELGDSALYLCASSETATNEKLFFGSGTQLSVL.

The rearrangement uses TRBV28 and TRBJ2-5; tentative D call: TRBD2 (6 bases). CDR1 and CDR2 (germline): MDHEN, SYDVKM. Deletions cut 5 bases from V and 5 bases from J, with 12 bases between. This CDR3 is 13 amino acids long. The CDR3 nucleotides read TGTGCCAGCAGTAGGAGGGCAGTTGAGACCCAGTACTTC. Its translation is CASSRRAVETQYF.

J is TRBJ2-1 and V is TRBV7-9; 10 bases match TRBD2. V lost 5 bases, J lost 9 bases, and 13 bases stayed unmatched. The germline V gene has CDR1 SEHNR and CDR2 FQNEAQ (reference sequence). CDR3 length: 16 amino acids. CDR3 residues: CASSPSGRGGHGEQFF. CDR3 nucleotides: TGTGCCAGCAGCCCTAGCGGGAGAGGGGGGCATGGTGAGCAGTTCTTC.

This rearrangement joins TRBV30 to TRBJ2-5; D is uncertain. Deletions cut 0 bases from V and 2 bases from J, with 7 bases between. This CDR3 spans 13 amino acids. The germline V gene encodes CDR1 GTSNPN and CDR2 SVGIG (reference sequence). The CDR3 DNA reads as TGTGCCTGGAGTGTAATCCCTCAAGAGACCCAGTACTTC. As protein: CAWSVIPQETQYF.

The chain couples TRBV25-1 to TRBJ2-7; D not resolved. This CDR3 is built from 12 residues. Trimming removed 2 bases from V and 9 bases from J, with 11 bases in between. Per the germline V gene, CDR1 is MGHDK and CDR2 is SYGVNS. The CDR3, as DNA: TGTGCCAGCAGTGAAATTAGGCACGGGCAGTACTTC. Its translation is CASSEIRHGQYF.

The CDR3 DNA reads as TGTGCCAGCAGCTTGAGACAGGGGGCGCGCGAGCAGTACTTC. Its translation is CASSLRQGAREQYF. The chain is built from TRBV5-5 and TRBJ2-7, with TRBD1 identical over 10 bases. The CDR3 runs 14 residues. The V gene end was trimmed by 1 base and the J gene end by 6 bases; junction bases not matched to a gene: 4. In germline, CDR1 is SGHKS, CDR2 YYEKEE (reference sequence).

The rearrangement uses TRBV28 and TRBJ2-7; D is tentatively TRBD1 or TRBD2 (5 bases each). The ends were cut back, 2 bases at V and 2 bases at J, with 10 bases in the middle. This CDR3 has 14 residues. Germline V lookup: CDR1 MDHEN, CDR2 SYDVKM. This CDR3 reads CASSLPGPTYEQYF. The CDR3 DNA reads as TGTGCCAGCAGTTTACCGGGGCCCACCTACGAGCAGTACTTC. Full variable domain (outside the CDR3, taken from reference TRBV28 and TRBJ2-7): DVKVTQSSRYLVKRTGEKVFLECVQDMDHENMFWYRQDPGLGLRLIYFSYDVKMKEKGDIPEGYSVSREKKERFSLILESASTNQTSMYLCASSLPGPTYEQYFGPGTRLTVT.

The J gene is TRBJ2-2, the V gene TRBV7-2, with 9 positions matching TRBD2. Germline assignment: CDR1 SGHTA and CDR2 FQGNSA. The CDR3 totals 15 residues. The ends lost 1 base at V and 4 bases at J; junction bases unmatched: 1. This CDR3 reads CASSLELAGTGELFF. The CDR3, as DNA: TGTGCCAGCAGCTTAGAACTAGCGGGCACCGGGGAGCTGTTTTTT.

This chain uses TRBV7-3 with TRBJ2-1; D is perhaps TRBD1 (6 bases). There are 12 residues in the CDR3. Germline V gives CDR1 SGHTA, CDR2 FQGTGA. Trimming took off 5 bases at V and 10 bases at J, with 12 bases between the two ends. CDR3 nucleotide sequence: TGTGCCAGCAGCCGATTTCAGGGGGAGCAGTTCTTC. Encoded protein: CASSRFQGEQFF.

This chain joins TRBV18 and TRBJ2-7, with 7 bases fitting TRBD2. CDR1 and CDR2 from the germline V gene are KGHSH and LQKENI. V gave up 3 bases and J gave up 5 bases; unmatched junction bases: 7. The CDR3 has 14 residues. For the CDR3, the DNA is TGTGCCAGCTCACCGGGGGGGGGAGGCCACGAGCAGTACTTC. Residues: CASSPGGGGHEQYF. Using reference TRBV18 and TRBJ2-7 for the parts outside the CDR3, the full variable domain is NAGVMQNPRHLVRRRGQEARLRCSPMKGHSHVYWYRQLPEEGLKFMVYLQKENIIDESGMPKERFSAEFPKEGPSILRIQQVVRGDSAAYFCASSPGGGGHEQYFGPGTRLTVT.